This TCR beta chain was sequenced during a study of blood T cells in healthy people across ages. The use of a sample-barcoded 5' primer and a J-beta primer mix characterized a second PCR of roughly 7 to 11 cycles. One entry per CDR3 protein results from TCRdb running MiXCR on the 5' RACE reads. The sample contains about 730,000 distinct CDR3 sequences, roughly two fifths of which appear only once. The total RNA that was extracted per sample amounted to at least 5 micrograms. The germline gives CDR1 SGHAT, CDR2 FQDESV (reference sequence). The CDR3 spans 17 residues. With 4 bases removed from V and 0 bases from J, the gap between germline ends came to 16 bases.

The chain has TRBV11-1 and TRBJ2-1, with D perhaps TRBD2 (5 bases). Source material: blood. The receptor was derived from a woman aged 60-70 years in good health. The CDR3 nucleotides read TGTGCCAGCAGCTCACGATTGTTGGGGAGCTCCTACAATGAGCAGTTCTTC. Translation: CASSSRLLGSSYNEQFF.